These 26 T cell receptor beta chains came from one sample sequenced in a study of post-analysis software for immune sequencing data. Unique molecular identifiers had been added to the TCR beta cDNA libraries. In TCRdb, the PCR reads were re-called with MiXCR into one record per CDR3 protein. The sample yields about 380,000 distinct CDR3 sequences, around 33% seen once. General study points: Controls had lower frequencies than patients of five TRBV segments, which included TRBV5-6, TRBV5-1 and TRBV20-1.

Their antigens remain unidentified. Source material: blood. The receptors derive from a girl aged 5 to 17 with multiple sclerosis.

V gene TRBV28 combines with J gene TRBJ1-2; no reliable D call. The CDR3 covers 11 residues. Trimming took 6 bases from V and 7 from J, leaving 9 bases between them. In germline, CDR1 is MDHEN, CDR2 SYDVKM. CDR3 sequence reads: CASRSWFGYTF. The CDR3 nucleotides are TGTGCCAGCAGGTCATGGTTTGGCTACACCTTC.

The V and J genes are TRBV7-9 and TRBJ2-7; TRBD2 agrees at 11 bases. Germline-derived CDR1 and CDR2 are SEHNR and FQNEAQ (reference sequence). The CDR3 length is 18 residues. V shed 5 bases, J shed 0 bases, and the junction held 12 bases outside the gene matches. The CDR3 loop is CASSPEASGGFRSYEQYF. The CDR3 nucleotides read TGTGCCAGCAGCCCAGAGGCTAGCGGGGGGTTCCGCTCCTACGAGCAGTACTTC.

This clonotype has more than one count but fewer than ten. The V gene is TRBV29-1, the J gene TRBJ2-3; D is uncertain. Trimming stripped 0 bases from V and 0 bases from J, with 13 bases between. The CDR3 sequence is 16 residues long. Germline V lookup: CDR1 SQVTM, CDR2 ANQGSEA. Here the CDR3 DNA reads TGCAGCGTTGAAGATCTACCTCACCGAAGCACAGATACGCAGTATTTT. It encodes CSVEDLPHRSTDTQYF.

This clonotype was recorded many times. This sequence joins TRBV12-3 or TRBV12-4 and TRBJ2-3, with D unclear. The CDR3 has 14 amino acids. V lost 5 bases, J lost 0 bases, and 9 bases lay in between. The CDR3 coding sequence is TGTGCCAGCAGTCCGTCGGTTAGCACAGATACGCAGTATTTT. This translates into CASSPSVSTDTQYF.

This chain joins TRBV7-6 and TRBJ1-1; D perhaps matches TRBD1 (5 bases). Germline V CDR1 and CDR2: SGHVS, FNYEAQ. Trimming pared 0 bases from V and 1 base from J, leaving 9 bases between. This CDR3 spans 15 amino acids. The chain's CDR3 is CASSLAARGNTEAFF. CDR3 sequence (DNA): TGTGCCAGCAGCTTAGCTGCGAGGGGGAACACTGAAGCTTTCTTT.

J is TRBJ1-1 and V is TRBV5-1; D is unclear. The CDR3 extends over 15 amino acids. The V and J ends lost 4 bases and 5 bases respectively, with 18 bases between them. Germline V gene sequence: CDR1 SGHRS, CDR2 YFSETQ. The CDR3 nucleotides are TGCGCCAGCAGCCCGAGCTGGGCCTATGCGACTGAAGCTTTCTTT. Protein: CASSPSWAYATEAFF.

This clonotype has a handful of counts. This chain links TRBV6-5 with TRBJ1-5, with D uncertain. Germline V gene data show CDR1 as MNHEY and CDR2 as SVGAGI. V lost 5 bases and J 0 bases, leaving 5 bases between the germline ends. The CDR3 is made up of 13 amino acids. The CDR3 loop is CASSRYSNQPQHF. The CDR3 bases are TGTGCCAGCAGTAGATATAGCAATCAGCCCCAGCATTTT.

This clonotype was observed a few times. The rearrangement uses TRBV14 and TRBJ2-7, with D possibly being TRBD1 or TRBD2 (6 bases each). V lost 1 base, J lost 7 bases, and 17 bases lay in between. This CDR3 is built from 15 residues. CDR1 is SGHDN, CDR2 FVKESK, per germline. CDR3 in DNA: TGTGCCAGCAGCCAAGTCCCGGGGGCATACGGGGAGCAGTACTTC. This gives the protein CASSQVPGAYGEQYF.

This chain uses TRBV5-1 with TRBJ1-2; D gene ambiguous. Trimming took off 0 bases at V and 8 bases at J, with 11 bases between the two ends. Germline V gene lookup returns CDR1 SGHRS and CDR2 YFSETQ. This CDR3 comprises 13 residues. In nucleotides, the CDR3 is TGCGCCAGCAGCTTGGCCCTGTCGGGGGGCTACACCTTC. It codes for CASSLALSGGYTF. Full variable domain (missing parts from reference TRBV5-1 and TRBJ1-2): KAGVTQTPRYLIKTRGQQVTLSCSPISGHRSVSWYQQTPGQGLQFLFEYFSETQRNKGNFPGRFSGRQFSNSRSEMNVSTLELGDSALYLCASSLALSGGYTFGSGTRLTVV.

As for this clonotype: An end of the junction differs from the germline gene, which may be a read error. The chain links TRBV29-1 to TRBJ2-5; 7 bases fit TRBD2. The length of the CDR3 is 13 residues. Germline loops: CDR1 SQVTM, CDR2 ANQGSEA. CDR3: CSVEEVSGGGQYF. In DNA form, the CDR3 reads TGCAGCGTGGAAGAAGTTTCTGGGGGAGGGCAGTACTTC.

This sequence joins TRBV20-1 and TRBJ2-3, with 7 positions matching TRBD2. The CDR3 sequence is 13 residues long. From germline, CDR1 is DFQATT and CDR2 SNEGSKA (reference sequence). CDR3 residues: CSLADSHTDTQYF. The CDR3 DNA reads as TGCTCTCTAGCGGACTCCCACACAGATACGCAGTATTTT.

The rearrangement joins TRBV28 to TRBJ1-1, with TRBD1 as a possible D gene (5 bases). CDR1 is MDHEN, CDR2 SYDVKM, per germline. The CDR3 runs 15 residues. V shed 7 bases and J shed 6 bases, with 21 bases lying between them. CDR3 in amino acids: CASTLVGPASAEAFF. The CDR3 DNA sequence: TGTGCCAGCACCCTGGTGGGGCCCGCATCCGCTGAAGCTTTCTTT. Supplemented by reference TRBV28 and TRBJ1-1, the full variable domain reads DVKVTQSSRYLVKRTGEKVFLECVQDMDHENMFWYRQDPGLGLRLIYFSYDVKMKEKGDIPEGYSVSREKKERFSLILESASTNQTSMYLCASTLVGPASAEAFFGQGTRLTVV.

This clonotype appeared a few times. This chain's CDR3 is CASSFPRFYGYTF. As DNA, the CDR3 is TGTGCCAGCAGTTTTCCCCGATTCTATGGCTACACCTTC. The rearrangement uses TRBV12-3 or TRBV12-4 and TRBJ1-2; D is unresolved. CDR3 length equals 13 residues. V lost 3 bases and J lost 4, with 9 bases in between.

This clonotype was seen only a few times. The chain recombines TRBV12-3 or TRBV12-4 with TRBJ2-3; TRBD2 agrees at 13 bases. Losses at the gene ends were 4 bases for V and 2 bases for J; bases not matched to a gene: 3. This CDR3 comprises 16 residues. DNA for the CDR3: TGTGCCAGCAGTTCGGGACTAGCGGGGCCCACAGATACGCAGTATTTT. Its protein product is CASSSGLAGPTDTQYF.

The chain combines TRBV20-1 with TRBJ2-1, with TRBD2 matching 8 bases. Germline V gene lookup returns CDR1 DFQATT and CDR2 SNEGSKA (reference sequence). The CDR3 contains 14 residues. J was trimmed by 6 bases and V by 6 bases; bases with no gene match: 10. Here the CDR3 reads CSADLRGDGNEQFF. The CDR3 DNA reads as TGCAGTGCGGATTTGCGGGGGGATGGCAATGAGCAGTTCTTC.

The chain is built from TRBV4-2 and TRBJ2-7; TRBD2 is a possible D gene (7 bases). The CDR3 spans 13 residues. Trimming cost V 2 bases and J 6 bases, with 11 bases left between them. Germline V gene data show CDR1 as LGHNA and CDR2 as YNFKEQ. CDR3 bases: TGTGCCAGCAGCCAATGGGAGGGGGTCGAGCAGTACTTC. Translation gives CASSQWEGVEQYF.

CDR3 nucleotides: TGTGCCAGCAGTCGTCTAGCGGGGGTCCGCACAGATACGCAGTATTTT. Encoded protein: CASSRLAGVRTDTQYF. The J gene is TRBJ2-3, the V gene TRBV6-6; TRBD2 matches 10 bases. The germline V gene has CDR1 MNHNY and CDR2 SVGAGI (reference sequence). The CDR3 length is 16 residues. With V trimmed by 5 bases and J by 1 base, 6 bases remained unmatched.

Regarding this clonotype: A read error may account for a junction end that differs from germline. V gene TRBV20-1 combines with J gene TRBJ2-1; D perhaps matches TRBD1 (6 bases). Germline CDR1 and CDR2: DFQATT and SNEGSKA (reference sequence). There are 14 residues in the CDR3. The DNA for the CDR3 is TGCAGTGCGAGAGGAATGGACAGAAACAATGAGCAGTTCTTC. Translating gives CSARGMDRNNEQFF.

Concerning this clonotype: A junction boundary mismatches the germline segment, possibly from a read error. The V call is TRBV6-6, the J call TRBJ2-3; D remains ambiguous. From germline, CDR1 is MNHNY and CDR2 SVGAGI (reference sequence). The CDR3 is 12 residues long. CDR3 nucleotide sequence: TGTGCCAGCAGTTACAGGGCAGATCCGCAGTATTTT. This encodes CASSYRADPQYF.

The chain recombines TRBV24-1 with TRBJ2-7, with a possible D match to TRBD1 (5 bases). Between the trimmed V and J ends, which lost 6 bases and 2 bases, there was a span of 10 bases. The germline V gene has CDR1 KGHDR and CDR2 SFDVKD. The CDR3 is 13 amino acids. The CDR3 bases are TGTGCCACCAGTCTTCCAGGGACCTACGAGCAGTACTTC. Protein sequence: CATSLPGTYEQYF.

This chain links TRBV27 with TRBJ2-7; D is unclear. Trimming shortened V by 5 bases and J by 5 bases, and 13 bases separated the two germline ends. CDR3 length: 13 residues. Germline lookup yields CDR1 MNHEY and CDR2 SMNVEV (reference sequence). The CDR3 here is CASSLIPGDEQYF. CDR3 nucleotide sequence: TGTGCCAGCAGTCTAATACCCGGTGACGAGCAGTACTTC.

Points on this clonotype: Because it lacks the conserved phenylalanine or tryptophan at the end, this CDR3 is likely a read error. The rearrangement joins TRBV7-2 to TRBJ2-4; the match to TRBD1 covers 11 bases. The CDR3 loop spans 18 amino acids. Trimming removed 5 bases from V and 0 bases from J; junction bases left unmatched: 9. Per germline, CDR1 SGHTA and CDR2 FQGNSA. DNA for the CDR3: TGTGCCAGCAGCGCCTGGACAGGGGGCGACCTAGCCAAAAACATTCAGTACTCC. Amino acid sequence: CASSAWTGGDLAKNIQYS.

The V gene is TRBV6-6, the J gene TRBJ2-3, with 9 bases identical to TRBD2. Germline CDR1 is MNHNY and CDR2 is SVGAGI (reference sequence). Trimming at V came to 2 bases and at J to 2 bases, leaving 8 bases not matched to a gene. The CDR3 totals 17 residues. This CDR3 reads CASSYPLSGGATDTQYF. The DNA for the CDR3 is TGTGCCAGCAGTTACCCTCTTAGCGGGGGCGCCACAGATACGCAGTATTTT.

This clonotype has ten or more counts. The chain employs TRBV4-1 and TRBJ2-1, with D unclear. V was shortened by 0 bases and J by 6 bases, with 3 bases between the two germline ends. From germline, CDR1 is MGHRA and CDR2 YSYEKL. The CDR3 runs to 12 residues. CDR3 sequence: CASSQDGNEQFF. CDR3 in DNA: TGCGCCAGCAGCCAAGACGGCAATGAGCAGTTCTTC.

The J gene is TRBJ1-6, the V gene TRBV6-1, with a possible D match to TRBD1 (5 bases). The CDR3 covers 14 residues. CDR1 and CDR2 from the germline V gene are MNHNS and SASEGT. Between the trimmed V and J ends, which lost 9 bases and 0 bases, there was a span of 9 bases. The CDR3 DNA is TGTGCCAGTTTACAGGACTCCTATAATTCACCCCTCCACTTT. Protein product: CASLQDSYNSPLHF.

CDR3 amino acids: CASSPAEGYEQYF. In nucleotides, the CDR3 is TGTGCCAGCAGTCCCGCGGAGGGTTACGAGCAGTACTTC. The V and J genes are TRBV12-3 or TRBV12-4 and TRBJ2-5; possibly TRBD2 for D (6 bases). Matching the DNA end better, TRBJ2-7 makes the J call doubtful. The CDR3 extends over 13 amino acids.